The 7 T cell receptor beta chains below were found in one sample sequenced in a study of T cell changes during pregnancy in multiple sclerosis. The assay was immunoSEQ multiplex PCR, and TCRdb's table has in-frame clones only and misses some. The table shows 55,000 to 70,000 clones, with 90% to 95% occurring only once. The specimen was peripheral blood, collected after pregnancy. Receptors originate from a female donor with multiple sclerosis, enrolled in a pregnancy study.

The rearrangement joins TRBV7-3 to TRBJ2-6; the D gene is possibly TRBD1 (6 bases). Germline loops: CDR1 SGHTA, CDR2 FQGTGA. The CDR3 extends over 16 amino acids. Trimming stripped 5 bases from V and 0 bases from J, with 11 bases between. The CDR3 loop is CASSVDRHSGANVLTF. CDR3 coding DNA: TGTGCCAGCAGCGTAGACAGGCACTCTGGGGCCAACGTCCTGACTTTC. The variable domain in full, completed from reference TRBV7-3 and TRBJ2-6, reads GAGVSQTPSNKVTEKGKYVELRCDPISGHTALYWYRQSLGQGPEFLIYFQGTGAADDSGLPNDRFFAVRPEGSVSTLKIQRTERGDSAVYLCASSVDRHSGANVLTFGAGSRLTVL.

The CDR3 DNA follows: TGCGCCAGCAGCCGAATAGCGGGAAGCACAGATACGCAGTATTTT. As protein: CASSRIAGSTDTQYF. The chain uses TRBV5-1 and TRBJ2-3, with 8 bases matching TRBD2. V was pared by 4 bases and J by 0 bases, with 4 bases of the junction left unmatched. Germline V gene sequence: CDR1 SGHRS, CDR2 YFSETQ. The CDR3 is 15 amino acids.

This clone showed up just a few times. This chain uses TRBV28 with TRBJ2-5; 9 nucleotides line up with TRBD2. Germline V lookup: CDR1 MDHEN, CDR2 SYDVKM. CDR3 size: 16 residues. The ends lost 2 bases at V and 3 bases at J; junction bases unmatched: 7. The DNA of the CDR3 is TGTGCCAGCAGTTTAATGGTAGCGGGAGCTAAAGAGACCCAGTACTTC. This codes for CASSLMVAGAKETQYF.

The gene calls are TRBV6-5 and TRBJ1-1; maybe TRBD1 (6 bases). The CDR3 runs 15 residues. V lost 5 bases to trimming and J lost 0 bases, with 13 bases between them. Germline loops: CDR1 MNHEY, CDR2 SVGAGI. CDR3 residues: CASSPDRTMNTEAFF. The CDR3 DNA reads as TGTGCCAGCAGTCCGGACAGAACGATGAACACTGAAGCTTTCTTT.

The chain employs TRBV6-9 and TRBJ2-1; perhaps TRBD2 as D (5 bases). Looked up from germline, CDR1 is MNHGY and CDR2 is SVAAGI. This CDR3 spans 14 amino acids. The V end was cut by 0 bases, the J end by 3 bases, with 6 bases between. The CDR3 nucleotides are TGTGCCAGCAGTTATTCGAGGGACTACAATGAGCAGTTCTTC. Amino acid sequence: CASSYSRDYNEQFF.

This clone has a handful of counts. The CDR3 loop reads CASSANRGRAYEQYF. CDR3 bases: TGTGCCAGCAGCGCAAACAGGGGGCGCGCCTACGAGCAGTACTTC. V and J are TRBV11-2 and TRBJ2-7; 9 positions match TRBD1. V shed 5 bases and J 2 bases; nucleotides not matched to a gene: 7. CDR1 SGHAT and CDR2 FQNNGV come from the germline V gene. This CDR3 is built from 15 residues.

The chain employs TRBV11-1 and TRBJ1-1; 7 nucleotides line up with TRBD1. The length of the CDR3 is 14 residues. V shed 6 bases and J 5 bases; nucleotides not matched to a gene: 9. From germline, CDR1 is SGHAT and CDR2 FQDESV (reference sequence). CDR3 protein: CASSGDRVRTEAFF. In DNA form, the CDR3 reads TGTGCCAGCAGTGGAGACAGGGTTAGAACTGAAGCTTTCTTT. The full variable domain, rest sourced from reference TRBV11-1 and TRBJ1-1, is EAEVAQSPRYKITEKSQAVAFWCDPISGHATLYWYRQILGQGPELLVQFQDESVVDDSQLPKDRFSAERLKGVDSTLKIQPAELGDSAMYLCASSGDRVRTEAFFGQGTRLTVV.